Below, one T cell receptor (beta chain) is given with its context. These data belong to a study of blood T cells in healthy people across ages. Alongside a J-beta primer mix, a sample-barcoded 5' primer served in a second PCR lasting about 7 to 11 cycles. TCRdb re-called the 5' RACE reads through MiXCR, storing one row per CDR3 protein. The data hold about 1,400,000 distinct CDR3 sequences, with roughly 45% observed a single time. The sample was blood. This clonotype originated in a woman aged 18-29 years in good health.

The CDR3 spells CASSVSSGFSYEQYF. In DNA form, the CDR3 reads TGTGCCAGCAGCGTCTCTAGCGGGTTTTCCTACGAGCAGTACTTC. The chain is built from TRBV9 and TRBJ2-7, with 8 nucleotides matching TRBD2. Germline CDR1 is SGDLS and CDR2 is YYNGEE. The CDR3 is 15 residues long. V dropped 2 bases and J dropped 1; count of bases not matched to a gene: 5. Looking up the rest from reference TRBV9 and TRBJ2-7 gives the full variable domain: DSGVTQTPKHLITATGQRVTLRCSPRSGDLSVYWYQQSLDQGLQFLIQYYNGEERAKGNILERFSAQQFPDLHSELNLSSLELGDSALYFCASSVSSGFSYEQYFGPGTRLTVT.